These 27 T cell receptor beta chains were all obtained from the same sample, sequenced in a study of CD8+CD57+ T cells in acquired aplastic anemia. TCR beta VDJ combinations and CDR3 sequences were profiled from genomic DNA. MiXCR, applied by TCRdb to the reads, yields one record per CDR3 protein. In the table there are hundreds of thousands of distinct CDR3 sequences, about two thirds of which are singletons. Sequencing used sorted CD4+, CD8+, or CD8+CD57+ T cells (not recorded which) from PBMCs. The receptor source for this set is a human donor in good health, serving as a control.

This clonotype was observed at least ten times. J is TRBJ2-3 and V is TRBV7-9; TRBD2 aligns across 12 bases. CDR1 is SEHNR and CDR2 is FQNEAQ in the germline V gene (reference sequence). The CDR3 is 17 amino acids. With V trimmed by 5 bases and J by 2 bases, 8 bases remained unmatched. CDR3 region: CASSARLAGDNTDTQYF. The CDR3 DNA reads as TGTGCCAGCAGCGCCAGACTAGCGGGGGACAACACAGATACGCAGTATTTT.

To note about this clonotype: This sequence may be a read error, since a much larger clone differs from it by one base. It is likely a read error, because the conserved phenylalanine at the end of the CDR3 is missing. The V call is TRBV7-9, the J call TRBJ1-3, with 7 bases aligning to TRBD1. J lost 0 bases, V lost 5 bases, and 4 bases had no gene match. CDR3 length: 15 amino acids. Germline V lookup: CDR1 SEHNR, CDR2 FQNEAQ (reference sequence). CDR3 sequence reads: CASSGTVFSGNTIYS. Here the CDR3 DNA reads TGTGCCAGCAGCGGGACAGTTTTCTCTGGAAACACCATATATTCT.

The chain has TRBV20-1 and TRBJ1-2, with 9 bases lining up with TRBD1. V was pared by 5 bases and J by 6 bases, with 7 bases of the junction left unmatched. CDR1 and CDR2 (germline): DFQATT, SNEGSKA (reference sequence). The CDR3 has 13 residues. Here the CDR3 DNA reads TGCAGTGCTTCTGGGACAGGGAACGATGGCTACACCTTC. Translated, it gives CSASGTGNDGYTF.

The J gene is TRBJ1-1, the V gene TRBV6-6, with 8 bases matching TRBD1. V lost 6 bases and J lost 5; bases outside the gene matches: 14. The CDR3 is made up of 16 amino acids. CDR1 and CDR2 from the germline V gene are MNHNY and SVGAGI (reference sequence). DNA for the CDR3: TGTGCCAGCAGCCCCCCGGGACAGGTCATATTGACTGAAGCTTTCTTT. It translates to CASSPPGQVILTEAFF.

The rearrangement uses TRBV7-9 and TRBJ1-6; possibly TRBD1 for D (6 bases). The CDR3 is 15 residues long. The germline V and J ends were trimmed by 3 bases and 8 bases, with 14 bases remaining between them. The germline V gene encodes CDR1 SEHNR and CDR2 FQNEAQ (reference sequence). The CDR3 DNA follows: TGTGCCAGCAGCTTCCGACAGGAACTTCATTCACCCCTCCACTTT. As protein: CASSFRQELHSPLHF.

The sample holds many counts of this clonotype. V usage is TRBV10-3 and J usage is TRBJ2-4; 15 nucleotides line up with TRBD2. The germline CDR1 and CDR2 sequences are ENHRY and SYGVKD. The trim removed 4 bases at V and 3 bases at J, leaving 7 bases unmatched. The CDR3 spans 18 residues. The CDR3 loop is CAISGTSGGERVKNIQYF. DNA for the CDR3: TGTGCCATCAGTGGGACTAGCGGGGGGGAGAGGGTCAAAAACATTCAGTACTTC.

The V and J genes are TRBV12-3 or TRBV12-4 and TRBJ2-7; D uncertain. The length of the CDR3 is 10 residues. Trimming took off 6 bases at V and 10 bases at J, with 10 bases between the two ends. For the CDR3, the DNA is TGTGCCAGCAGCTTAAACGGACAGTACTTC. Translating gives CASSLNGQYF.

V and J are TRBV7-2 and TRBJ1-1; D is unclear. Germline values: CDR1 SGHTA, CDR2 FQGNSA. The CDR3 contains 15 residues. V was trimmed by 4 bases and J by 14 bases, leaving 26 bases between them. CDR3 in DNA: TGTGCCAGCAGCTCCAACAGTAACCTTGGGTATGGCGACTTCTTT. This gives the protein CASSSNSNLGYGDFF. The complete variable domain, with remaining parts taken from reference TRBV7-2 and TRBJ1-1, reads GAGVSQSPSNKVTEKGKDVELRCDPISGHTALYWYRQSLGQGLEFLIYFQGNSAPDKSGLPSDRFSAERTGGSVSTLTIQRTQQEDSAVYLCASSSNSNLGYGDFFGQGTRLTVV.

The chain couples TRBV2 to TRBJ1-2, with no clear D. The germline V gene has CDR1 SNHLY and CDR2 FYNNEI. This CDR3 has 14 residues. Trimming took off 6 bases at V and 5 bases at J, with 16 bases between the two ends. In DNA, the CDR3 is TGTGCCAGCAGCCACCAGTCCGTGGATTATGGCTACACCTTC. Amino acids: CASSHQSVDYGYTF.

This rearrangement joins TRBV6-2 or TRBV6-3 to TRBJ1-1; D is unclear. Per the germline V gene, CDR1 is MNHEY and CDR2 is SVGEGT. Trimming took off 0 bases at V and 1 base at J, with 24 bases between the two ends. CDR3 length equals 20 residues. The CDR3 is CASSYSTALQGLIPNTEAFF. Written as DNA, the CDR3 is TGTGCCAGCAGTTACTCCACAGCGCTACAAGGACTCATACCGAACACTGAAGCTTTCTTT.

In the case of this clonotype: The junction differs from germline at one of its ends, possibly a read error. The V and J genes are TRBV20-1 and TRBJ2-2; a possible D gene is TRBD2 (5 bases). CDR1 is DFQATT, CDR2 SNEGSKA, per germline (reference sequence). There are 17 residues in the CDR3. The CDR3 sequence: CSAPRTQETLNTGELFF. The CDR3 nucleotides read TGCAGTGCCCCGAGGACCCAAGAGACCCTGAACACCGGGGAGCTGTTCTTT.

The chain uses TRBV6-5 and TRBJ1-2; perhaps TRBD1 as D (5 bases). The CDR3 is 13 amino acids. Looked up from germline, CDR1 is MNHEY and CDR2 is SVGAGI. V lost 10 bases and J lost 3, with 15 bases in between. In nucleotides, the CDR3 is TGTGCCACGAGTGGGGGAAGGGACTATGGCTACACCTTC. Translating gives CATSGGRDYGYTF.

This chain uses TRBV20-1 with TRBJ2-1, with TRBD2 matching 7 bases. Trimming cost V 7 bases and J 14 bases; bases outside gene matches: 14. This CDR3 is built from 12 residues. Per the germline V gene, CDR1 is DFQATT and CDR2 is SNEGSKA (reference sequence). CDR3 loop: CSGGDRFAGEFF. DNA for the CDR3: TGCAGTGGCGGGGACCGTTTTGCGGGGGAGTTCTTC.

This clonotype showed up many times. The V and J genes are TRBV7-2 and TRBJ2-5, with 10 bases that match TRBD1. Germline V gene data show CDR1 as SGHTA and CDR2 as FQGNSA. Trimming at V came to 3 bases and at J to 1 base, leaving 5 bases not matched to a gene. The CDR3 has 16 amino acids. CDR3 in amino acids: CASSLDRGVGQETQYF. CDR3 DNA sequence: TGTGCCAGCAGCTTGGACAGGGGGGTAGGCCAAGAGACCCAGTACTTC.

The chain uses TRBV5-4 and TRBJ2-7; unclear D gene. There are 14 residues in the CDR3. Germline CDR1 is SGHNT and CDR2 is YYREEE (reference sequence). Trimming removed 0 bases at V and 2 bases at J, with 9 bases between. CDR3 protein: CASSLDARTYEQYV. The CDR3 bases are TGTGCCAGCAGCTTGGATGCGAGGACCTACGAGCAGTACGTC.

Many counts were recorded for this clonotype. One junction end does not reproduce the germline sequence, and a read error may be involved. CDR3 protein: CASSLAGGPGETQYF. CDR3 DNA sequence: TGTGCCAGCAGCCTAGCGGGGGGGCCCGGGGAGACCCAGTACTTC. The chain links TRBV7-2 to TRBJ2-5; 12 bases map to TRBD2. This CDR3 contains 15 residues. CDR1 SGHTA and CDR2 FQGNSA come from the germline V gene.

This clonotype was counted only a few times. This rearrangement joins TRBV12-3 or TRBV12-4 to TRBJ1-2; possibly TRBD1 for D (5 bases). The CDR3 has 16 amino acids. V lost 6 bases, J lost 3 bases, and 20 bases lay in between. CDR3 sequence (DNA): TGTGCCAGCAGCCTCTCCTCTCAGGGTAGGCACTATGGCTACACCTTC. Translated: CASSLSSQGRHYGYTF.

Many counts were recorded for this clonotype. This chain links TRBV2 with TRBJ1-3; no reliable D call. The CDR3 covers 14 residues. The germline gives CDR1 SNHLY, CDR2 FYNNEI. The germline V and J ends were trimmed by 4 bases and 0 bases, with 7 bases remaining between them. CDR3 nucleotides: TGTGCCAGCAGTGGGCGGAGCTCTGGAAACACCATATATTTT. It encodes CASSGRSSGNTIYF.

On this clonotype itself: The junction shows a germline mismatch at one end, possibly a read error. J is TRBJ1-2 and V is TRBV7-8; D uncertain. The CDR3 covers 14 residues. CDR1 and CDR2 (germline): SGHVS, FQNEAQ. The CDR3 sequence: CASSFSDLAHGYGF. CDR3 DNA: TGTGCCAGCAGCTTCTCCGATTTAGCCCACGGCTACGGCTTC.

Comments on this clonotype: Its ends do not fully match the called genes, so a read error is possible. This chain joins TRBV12-3 or TRBV12-4 and TRBJ2-7; D is undetermined. The CDR3 length is 12 residues. The CDR3 coding sequence is TGTGCCAGCAGTTATACCACCTACGGGCAGTACTTC. Protein: CASSYTTYGQYF.

The chain employs TRBV7-2 and TRBJ2-5, with TRBD1 identical over 8 bases. With 4 bases clipped from V and 11 bases from J, the junction kept 18 bases outside the gene matches. This CDR3 comprises 16 residues. Per germline, CDR1 SGHTA and CDR2 FQGNSA. Here the CDR3 DNA reads TGTGCCAGCAGCTGTGGACAGGGCAGGTGGCTACACCTTCAGTACTTC. Protein product: CASSCGQGRWLHLQYF.

This clonotype was recorded at least ten times. V gene TRBV19 combines with J gene TRBJ2-3; D is perhaps TRBD2 (5 bases). The germline V gene encodes CDR1 LNHDA and CDR2 SQIVND (reference sequence). This CDR3 contains 14 residues. The V and J ends lost 3 bases and 2 bases respectively, with 9 bases between them. The CDR3 reads CASSISGDTDTQYF. In DNA, the CDR3 is TGTGCCAGTAGTATTTCCGGGGACACAGATACGCAGTATTTT.

V and J are TRBV2 and TRBJ1-6; no clear D gene. Germline V gene data show CDR1 as SNHLY and CDR2 as FYNNEI. The CDR3 has 14 residues. V gave up 6 bases and J gave up 18 bases, with 24 bases separating them. Here the CDR3 DNA reads TGTGCCAGCAGCGGACGGTTCGGGGATTCTCGCCACCACTTT. Its protein is CASSGRFGDSRHHF.

The chain links TRBV7-6 to TRBJ1-2; D may be TRBD1 (6 bases). The CDR3 length is 15 residues. The ends were cut back, 5 bases at V and 14 bases at J, with 27 bases in the middle. Germline V gene sequence: CDR1 SGHVS, CDR2 FNYEAQ. CDR3 amino acids: CASSLQGRGVYEQTF. Written as DNA, the CDR3 is TGTGCCAGCAGCCTACAGGGACGAGGCGTTTACGAGCAGACCTTC.

The V gene is TRBV7-9, the J gene TRBJ2-1; D gene unclear. V lost 5 bases to trimming and J lost 5 bases, with 7 bases between them. The CDR3 is 12 residues long. The V gene's germline CDR1 is SEHNR and CDR2 FQNEAQ (reference sequence). CDR3 sequence (DNA): TGTGCCAGCAGCCCCCAAAACAATGAGCAGTTCTTC. Its translation is CASSPQNNEQFF.

The chain joins TRBV25-1 to TRBJ1-2, with D perhaps matching TRBD1 (5 bases). The germline V gene has CDR1 MGHDK and CDR2 SYGVNS. This CDR3 contains 16 residues. Trimming cost V 6 bases and J 3 bases, with 20 bases left between them. The CDR3 DNA follows: TGTGCCAGCAGCCTCAAGAAGGCCAGGGTCGACTATGGCTACACCTTC. This sequence encodes CASSLKKARVDYGYTF.

The CDR3 region is CSATPEGDSPLHF. The CDR3 region has the DNA TGCAGTGCTACCCCGGAGGGAGATTCACCCCTCCACTTT. The V gene is TRBV20-1, the J gene TRBJ1-6; unclear D gene. This CDR3 is built from 13 residues. V was cut by 4 bases and J by 8 bases, with 12 bases left in between. Germline V gives CDR1 DFQATT, CDR2 SNEGSKA (reference sequence).